The sequence of this TCR beta chain was determined in a study of blood T cell repertoires in COVID-19. Study-wide background: COVID-19 samples collected from the United States, Italy and Spain covered acute and convalescent phases. In each case, the material was cDNA or gDNA derived from T cells, B-cell-depleted T cells, or PBMCs.

In the original processing: Estimation of nucleated cell counts relied on the amplification of reference gene primers. Method: immunoSEQ multiplex PCR; TCRdb's copy keeps in-frame clones and lacks some. The DNA was the basis for D and trimming; V, J and clone size are from that table. The repertoire consists of 85,000 to 120,000 clones, with 76% occurring once and the leading ten covering more than 5.5%. The V gene's germline CDR1 is PRHDT and CDR2 FYEKMQ (reference sequence). V shed 1 base, J shed 12 bases, and the junction held 9 bases outside the gene matches. The CDR3 has 15 amino acids. Patients in Seattle were enrolled during active infection, then followed longitudinally.

This TCR came from an elderly man with COVID-19, enrolled during active disease. Sequenced input: peripheral blood. The chain has TRBV13 and TRBJ1-4; 9 nucleotides agree with TRBD1. CDR3 in DNA: TGTGCCAGCAGCTTAGCAGTGACAGGGGGAAGGGAACTGTTTTTT. This gives the protein CASSLAVTGGRELFF.